These 23 T cell receptor beta chains share one sample of origin, sequenced in a study of blood T cell repertoires in COVID-19. Data came from immunoSEQ multiplex PCR; TCRdb stores just in-frame clones and leaves some out. The repertoire holds approximately 200,000 clones, just under 90% seen once, with over 0.95% in the top ten. Material: PBMCs or T cells enriched from blood (not recorded which). The receptors originated from a man aged 25 to 40 who had recovered from COVID-19.

The rearrangement uses TRBV2 and TRBJ1-1, with D uncertain. The CDR3 runs to 13 residues. With 5 bases removed from V and 5 bases from J, the gap between germline ends came to 12 bases. Germline V gene sequence: CDR1 SNHLY, CDR2 FYNNEI. DNA of the CDR3: TGTGCCAGCAGTAAAGGTGCGGAGACTGAAGCTTTCTTT. This gives the protein CASSKGAETEAFF.

V gene TRBV4-1 combines with J gene TRBJ2-7, with 12 bases fitting TRBD2. The CDR3 runs 16 residues. Trimming removed 3 bases from V and 2 bases from J; junction bases left unmatched: 5. Germline loops: CDR1 MGHRA, CDR2 YSYEKL. CDR3 region: CASSQRLAGAPYEQYF. As DNA, the CDR3 is TGCGCCAGCAGCCAGAGACTAGCGGGGGCCCCCTACGAGCAGTACTTC.

This chain joins TRBV6-5 and TRBJ2-3; 7 bases match TRBD2. This CDR3 spans 14 amino acids. V lost 11 bases, J lost 1 base, and 9 bases stayed unmatched. The germline V gene has CDR1 MNHEY and CDR2 SVGAGI. As DNA, the CDR3 is TGTGCCTCATGGGCGGGAGTTGGCACAGATACGCAGTATTTT. The encoded protein is CASWAGVGTDTQYF.

This chain uses TRBV5-1 with TRBJ2-3; D ambiguous. The germline gives CDR1 SGHRS, CDR2 YFSETQ. The ends were cut back, 0 bases at V and 0 bases at J, with 14 bases in the middle. CDR3 size: 17 residues. In DNA, the CDR3 is TGCGCCAGCAGCTTGGTCCCTAGTATTTCGAGCACAGATACGCAGTATTTT. Protein: CASSLVPSISSTDTQYF.

The gene calls are TRBV27 and TRBJ1-5; D uncertain. The ends were cut back, 5 bases at V and 4 bases at J, with 9 bases in the middle. From germline, CDR1 is MNHEY and CDR2 SMNVEV (reference sequence). The CDR3 runs to 13 residues. CDR3 nucleotide sequence: TGTGCCAGCAGTCGATACCTAAATCAGCCCCAGCATTTT. This sequence encodes CASSRYLNQPQHF.

This rearrangement joins TRBV2 to TRBJ1-2; D not certain. Trimming pared 4 bases from V and 6 bases from J, leaving 18 bases between. The CDR3 has 15 amino acids. Germline-derived CDR1 and CDR2 are SNHLY and FYNNEI. This CDR3 reads CASSGADPGTDGYTF. The CDR3 DNA follows: TGTGCCAGCAGTGGTGCCGACCCAGGTACGGATGGCTACACCTTC. The whole variable domain, filled in from reference TRBV2 and TRBJ1-2, reads EPEVTQTPSHQVTQMGQEVILRCVPISNHLYFYWYRQILGQKVEFLVSFYNNEISEKSEIFDDQFSVERPDGSNFTLKIRSTKLEDSAMYFCASSGADPGTDGYTFGSGTRLTVV.

The V call is TRBV7-9, the J call TRBJ1-5; 11 nucleotides align to TRBD1. V was pared by 5 bases and J by 3 bases, with 6 bases of the junction left unmatched. The germline V gene has CDR1 SEHNR and CDR2 FQNEAQ (reference sequence). CDR3 length equals 16 residues. In DNA, the CDR3 is TGTGCCAGCAGCCTCCGGGACAGGGGGGACAATCAGCCCCAGCATTTT. Residues: CASSLRDRGDNQPQHF.

The gene calls are TRBV7-2 and TRBJ1-1; D remains unclear. Germline CDR1 SGHTA, CDR2 FQGNSA. The CDR3 is 14 amino acids. Trimming cost V 5 bases and J 2 bases, with 12 bases left between them. CDR3 nucleotides: TGTGCCAGCAGCATACAGAATTTTAACACTGAAGCTTTCTTT. Protein product: CASSIQNFNTEAFF.

The V and J genes are TRBV7-2 and TRBJ1-3; TRBD1 might be the D (6 bases). Germline CDR1 and CDR2: SGHTA and FQGNSA. This CDR3 comprises 15 residues. The V gene lost 1 base and the J gene lost 4 bases, with 11 bases spanning the gap. CDR3 nucleotides: TGTGCCAGCAGCTTAGTACCCGGGACAGGAAACACCATATATTTT. It translates to CASSLVPGTGNTIYF.

This chain joins TRBV28 and TRBJ2-1, with TRBD2 identical over 7 bases. This CDR3 is built from 16 residues. The V and J ends lost 2 bases and 12 bases, in that order; junction bases with no gene match: 16. Germline V gene lookup returns CDR1 MDHEN and CDR2 SYDVKM. CDR3 sequence reads: CASSLPGLNLRMVQFF. DNA of the CDR3: TGTGCCAGCAGTTTACCGGGACTAAATCTACGTATGGTGCAGTTCTTC.

This sequence joins TRBV7-2 and TRBJ1-6; no definite D call. Germline values: CDR1 SGHTA, CDR2 FQGNSA. The CDR3 totals 16 residues. The V end lost 1 base, the J end lost 4 bases, and 11 bases lay between the germline ends. The CDR3 sequence is CASSLDRRQYNSPLHF. CDR3 nucleotide sequence: TGTGCCAGCAGCTTAGATCGGCGGCAGTATAATTCACCCCTCCACTTT.

The chain uses TRBV25-1 and TRBJ1-1, with TRBD1 as a possible D gene (5 bases). The V and J ends lost 6 bases and 6 bases respectively, with 14 bases between them. The germline gives CDR1 MGHDK, CDR2 SYGVNS. The CDR3 loop spans 13 amino acids. The CDR3 nucleotides read TGTGCCAGCAGCGGAGGGGCTAGGGCTGAAGCTTTCTTT. This codes for CASSGGARAEAFF.

The chain joins TRBV7-9 to TRBJ2-3; maybe TRBD2 (6 bases). The CDR3 sequence is 16 residues long. Germline V gene sequence: CDR1 SEHNR, CDR2 FQNEAQ (reference sequence). V gave up 1 base and J gave up 0 bases, with 11 bases separating them. The CDR3 DNA follows: TGTGCCAGCAGCTTAGGCCTAGCGAAGAGCACAGATACGCAGTATTTT. This sequence encodes CASSLGLAKSTDTQYF.

This clone was counted only a few times. The chain combines TRBV5-8 with TRBJ1-5; 7 bases fit TRBD1. Germline lookup yields CDR1 SGHTS and CDR2 YDEGEE. There are 13 residues in the CDR3. Trimming removed 6 bases from V and 4 bases from J; junction bases left unmatched: 4. DNA for the CDR3: TGTGCCAGCAACGACAGGGAGAATCAGCCCCAGCATTTT. This gives the protein CASNDRENQPQHF.

The V call is TRBV2, the J call TRBJ2-7; 9 bases match TRBD2. V lost 6 bases to trimming and J lost 7 bases; unmatched junction nucleotides: 10. The CDR3 has 14 residues. Germline CDR1 is SNHLY and CDR2 is FYNNEI. The DNA of the CDR3 is TGTGCCAGCAGGAAGGGACTAGCCTGGCTGGAGCAGTACTTC. This encodes CASRKGLAWLEQYF.

The rearrangement uses TRBV9 and TRBJ1-1; maybe TRBD1 (6 bases). Germline V CDR1 and CDR2: SGDLS, YYNGEE. Trimming removed 4 bases at V and 3 bases at J, with 13 bases between. The CDR3 runs 14 residues. Written as DNA, the CDR3 is TGTGCCAGCAGCCGGGGGGCGGCGGACACTGAAGCTTTCTTT. Translation: CASSRGAADTEAFF.

The rearrangement joins TRBV29-1 to TRBJ1-1, with TRBD1 identical over 8 bases. Germline CDR1 reads SQVTM; CDR2 reads ANQGSEA. J gave up 5 bases and V 1 base, and 3 bases lay outside the gene matches. CDR3 size: 13 residues. The CDR3 here is CSVEGRGRTEAFF. The DNA of the CDR3 is TGCAGCGTTGAAGGCAGGGGGCGGACTGAAGCTTTCTTT.

The chain has TRBV28 and TRBJ2-7; 7 bases are a match to TRBD1. The CDR3 totals 14 residues. After removal of 2 bases from V and 6 bases from J, the junction contained 7 bases not matched to a gene. The V gene's germline CDR1 is MDHEN and CDR2 SYDVKM. This CDR3 is CASSLRGRGPEQYF. For the CDR3, the DNA is TGTGCCAGCAGTTTACGGGGAAGGGGGCCCGAGCAGTACTTC.

This chain connects TRBV20-1 to TRBJ1-1, with 7 bases fitting TRBD1. The CDR3 consists of 11 residues. The ends lost 1 base at V and 10 bases at J; junction bases unmatched: 3. In germline, CDR1 is DFQATT, CDR2 SNEGSKA (reference sequence). The CDR3: CSARAQGRAFF. The CDR3 DNA reads TGCAGTGCTAGAGCACAGGGGAGAGCTTTCTTT.

This clone was seen just once. The chain joins TRBV7-2 to TRBJ1-5; D call uncertain. With 1 base removed from V and 0 bases from J, the gap between germline ends came to 7 bases. There are 15 residues in the CDR3. Germline V gene sequence: CDR1 SGHTA, CDR2 FQGNSA. The CDR3 coding sequence is TGTGCCAGCAGCTTAGACATATATAGCAATCAGCCCCAGCATTTT. It yields the protein CASSLDIYSNQPQHF.

The V and J genes are TRBV2 and TRBJ2-2, with 8 bases lining up with TRBD1. CDR1 and CDR2 from the germline V gene are SNHLY and FYNNEI. Trimming took 5 bases from V and 7 from J; bases not matched to a gene: 12. The CDR3 loop spans 16 amino acids. The CDR3 coding sequence is TGTGCCAGCAGTCTACGAACCGGACAGGGTCGCGGGGAGCTGTTTTTT. Protein: CASSLRTGQGRGELFF.

The rearrangement uses TRBV11-3 and TRBJ2-3; TRBD2 is a possible D gene (6 bases). Germline CDR1 SGHNT, CDR2 YENEEA. Trimming left V 5 bases short and J 3 bases short, with 15 bases between. The CDR3 loop spans 15 amino acids. The CDR3 bases are TGTGCCAGCAGCCCCCGTGAGCGGGCGACAGATACGCAGTATTTT. It specifies CASSPRERATDTQYF.

This sequence joins TRBV29-1 and TRBJ1-4; a possible D gene is TRBD1 (5 bases). V was pared by 7 bases and J by 5 bases, with 14 bases between. Germline CDR1 reads SQVTM; CDR2 reads ANQGSEA. This CDR3 contains 13 residues. In DNA, the CDR3 is TGCAGCGCCTCACAGGTTCAGAATGAAAAACTGTTTTTT. This sequence encodes CSASQVQNEKLFF.